These T cell receptor beta chains were read from a single sample in a study of PD-L1 blockade in urothelial cancer. Profiled with immunoSEQ multiplex PCR; TCRdb holds only in-frame clones, not every one. The table lists about 130,000 clones, around 85% of them singletons. This specimen consisted of PBMCs, obtained around atezolizumab (anti-PD-L1) treatment. The receptors shown here come from a man aged 45 to 65 with urothelial cancer. Both conserved end residues are part of each CDR3. Each record gives: CDR3 protein, CDR3 DNA, clone size, D gene, V gene, J gene. The D gene is left open where the match is weak. The size of a clone is reported for some rows only, either as once, few or many, or as a class for expanded clones.

cdr3_aa: CASSSGQSPYEQYF; cdr3_nt: TGTGCCAGCAGCTCCGGACAGAGCCCCTACGAGCAGTACTTC; clone_size: NA; d_call: NA; v_call: TRBV9; j_call: TRBJ2-7
cdr3_aa: CASSIGNREETQYF; cdr3_nt: TGTGCCAGTAGTATAGGTAACAGGGAAGAGACCCAGTACTTC; clone_size: NA; d_call: NA; v_call: TRBV19; j_call: TRBJ2-5
cdr3_aa: CASRKQGYNSPLHF; cdr3_nt: TGTGCCAGCAGGAAACAGGGCTATAATTCACCCCTCCACTTT; clone_size: NA; d_call: NA; v_call: TRBV25-1; j_call: TRBJ1-6
cdr3_aa: CASSPRDTNTEAFF; cdr3_nt: TGTGCCAGCTCACCAAGGGACACGAACACTGAAGCTTTCTTT; clone_size: NA; d_call: NA; v_call: TRBV18; j_call: TRBJ1-1
cdr3_aa: CASSQSTDTQYF; cdr3_nt: TGTGCCAGCAGCCAGAGCACAGATACGCAGTATTTT; clone_size: NA; d_call: NA; v_call: TRBV7-9; j_call: TRBJ2-3
cdr3_aa: CASSYYRGQYEQYF; cdr3_nt: TGTGCCAGCAGTTACTACAGGGGACAGTACGAGCAGTACTTC; clone_size: NA; d_call: TRBD1; v_call: TRBV6-5; j_call: TRBJ2-7
cdr3_aa: CASSLAAVGAAEQFF; cdr3_nt: TGTGCCAGCAGCTTAGCTGCGGTCGGCGCCGCAGAGCAGTTCTTC; clone_size: NA; d_call: NA; v_call: TRBV7-6; j_call: TRBJ2-1
cdr3_aa: CASSLTGTGNWQPQHF; cdr3_nt: TGTGCCAGCAGTTTAACCGGGACAGGGAATTGGCAGCCCCAGCATTTT; clone_size: NA; d_call: TRBD1; v_call: TRBV28; j_call: TRBJ1-5
cdr3_aa: CASSLRTSGNNEQFF; cdr3_nt: TGTGCCAGCAGTTTACGGACTAGCGGGAACAATGAGCAGTTCTTC; clone_size: NA; d_call: TRBD2; v_call: TRBV27; j_call: TRBJ2-1
cdr3_aa: CSVELPGVTDTQYF; cdr3_nt: TGCAGCGTTGAATTGCCGGGAGTGACAGATACGCAGTATTTT; clone_size: NA; d_call: NA; v_call: TRBV29-1; j_call: TRBJ2-3
cdr3_aa: CASSRTGTGSYEQYF; cdr3_nt: TGTGCCAGCAGTCGAACCGGGACAGGGTCTTACGAGCAGTACTTC; clone_size: NA; d_call: TRBD1; v_call: TRBV6-5; j_call: TRBJ2-7
cdr3_aa: CASSPPGGGRPYEQYF; cdr3_nt: TGTGCCAGCAGTCCGCCCGGGGGCGGGAGGCCGTACGAGCAGTACTTC; clone_size: NA; d_call: TRBD2; v_call: TRBV28; j_call: TRBJ2-7
cdr3_aa: CAWNQRGGGQPQHF; cdr3_nt: TGTGCCTGGAACCAACGGGGAGGGGGTCAGCCCCAGCATTTT; clone_size: few; d_call: NA; v_call: TRBV30; j_call: TRBJ1-5
cdr3_aa: CASSLAGYGYTF; cdr3_nt: TGCGCCAGCAGCTTGGCCGGGTATGGCTACACCTTC; clone_size: NA; d_call: NA; v_call: TRBV5-1; j_call: TRBJ1-2
cdr3_aa: CASSSAGGDYGYTF; cdr3_nt: TGTGCCAGCAGCTCCGCGGGGGGCGACTATGGCTACACCTTC; clone_size: NA; d_call: NA; v_call: TRBV5-5; j_call: TRBJ1-2
cdr3_aa: CASSPWTGTGELFF; cdr3_nt: TGTGCCAGCAGCCCATGGACAGGGACCGGGGAGCTGTTTTTT; clone_size: few; d_call: TRBD1; v_call: TRBV7-6; j_call: TRBJ2-2